This entry is about one T cell receptor (beta chain). No antigen is known for it. These data are taken from a study of OX40 agonist ivuxolimab in advanced cancers. For the study at large: Ivuxolimab, which is an agonistic anti-OX40 (CD134) antibody, was administered to the patients. Of the participants, over 30% had some prior anti-PD-1, anti-PD-L1 or anti-CTLA-4 therapy, which was allowed. Study results and limitations: The expanded peripheral T cells' antigen specificity was not determined.

The CDR3 totals 16 residues. The germline CDR1 and CDR2 sequences are SGHRS and YFSETQ. Trimming took 4 bases from V and 0 from J, leaving 16 bases between them. Data came from immunoSEQ multiplex PCR; TCRdb stores just in-frame clones and leaves some out. The sample lists some 33,000 clones, approximately 88% occurring once. V usage is TRBV5-1 and J usage is TRBJ1-2, with D perhaps matching TRBD1 (5 bases). The sample was CD4+ or CD8+ T cells sorted from blood, taken in a trial of the OX40 agonist ivuxolimab. This clonotype was sampled from an adult with an advanced solid tumor such as melanoma, head and neck, liver or kidney cancer. CDR3: CASSREEGKANYGYTF. CDR3 nucleotides: TGCGCCAGCAGCCGTGAGGAGGGGAAAGCTAACTATGGCTACACCTTC.